These 26 T cell receptor beta chains came from one sample sequenced in a study of T cells after yellow fever vaccination. TCRdb called the 5' RACE reads again in MiXCR, with one record for every CDR3 protein. This table has some 32,000 distinct CDR3 sequences, around 7% appearing once. The material was PBMCs, either bulk or a sorted T-cell subset (CD4+, CD8+, memory, or dextramer-sorted; not recorded which), obtained on the day of the first yellow fever vaccination. These receptors were taken from a man between 18 and 35 years old who received the YFV17D yellow fever vaccine.

V usage is TRBV6-2 or TRBV6-3 and J usage is TRBJ1-6; TRBD1 matches 11 bases. The CDR3 is made up of 16 amino acids. Germline V gene lookup returns CDR1 MNHEY and CDR2 SVGEGT. With V trimmed by 6 bases and J by 6 bases, 7 bases remained unmatched. The CDR3 region is CASRMDRGLLNSPLHF. In DNA form, the CDR3 reads TGTGCCAGCAGGATGGACAGGGGGCTTCTTAATTCACCCCTCCACTTT.

This clonotype was counted at least ten times. In DNA, the CDR3 is TGTGCCAGCAGCTCCCGACAGGGCGGAGGCTACACCTTC. Protein: CASSSRQGGGYTF. The genes are TRBV7-9 and TRBJ1-2; 7 bases agree with TRBD1. This CDR3 comprises 13 residues. The germline gives CDR1 SEHNR, CDR2 FQNEAQ (reference sequence). V shed 4 bases and J 8 bases; nucleotides not matched to a gene: 7.

This clonotype was counted at least ten times. The rearrangement links TRBV12-3 or TRBV12-4 to TRBJ2-7, with 9 bases identical to TRBD1. There are 14 residues in the CDR3. Trimming removed 6 bases from V and 1 base from J; junction bases left unmatched: 4. CDR3 DNA sequence: TGTGCCAGCAGAAGGACAGGGGAGTCCTACGAGCAGTACTTC. It encodes CASRRTGESYEQYF.

This clonotype was counted at least ten times. The chain joins TRBV20-1 to TRBJ2-3; the D gene is possibly TRBD1 (5 bases). The CDR3 totals 17 residues. Germline values: CDR1 DFQATT, CDR2 SNEGSKA (reference sequence). V lost 2 bases, J lost 0 bases, and 18 bases lay in between. CDR3 amino acids: CSARLPGALPSTDTQYF. The CDR3 DNA sequence: TGCAGTGCTAGACTCCCTGGGGCTCTCCCTAGCACAGATACGCAGTATTTT.

The chain recombines TRBV20-1 with TRBJ2-2; 8 nucleotides agree with TRBD2. This CDR3 comprises 14 residues. The germline V gene encodes CDR1 DFQATT and CDR2 SNEGSKA (reference sequence). The J segment lost 5 bases and the V segment lost 5 bases, leaving 7 bases of the junction unmatched. CDR3 DNA: TGCAGTGCTTCCGCGGCGGGGGGAACCGGGGAGCTGTTTTTT. Its translation: CSASAAGGTGELFF.

Many counts were recorded for this clonotype. The J gene is TRBJ2-2, the V gene TRBV11-2; 11 nucleotides line up with TRBD2. From germline, CDR1 is SGHAT and CDR2 FQNNGV. V trimming: 7 bases; J trimming: 1 base; junction bases outside the gene matches: 11. The CDR3 has 18 residues. The CDR3 is CASTPLLLAGGNTGELFF. The CDR3 region has the DNA TGTGCCAGCACCCCCCTCCTCCTAGCGGGGGGGAACACCGGGGAGCTGTTTTTT.

This clonotype was recorded at least ten times. The chain links TRBV6-5 to TRBJ2-5; 7 bases fit TRBD2. V shed 6 bases, J shed 1 base, and the junction held 5 bases outside the gene matches. Per the germline V gene, CDR1 is MNHEY and CDR2 is SVGAGI. The CDR3 runs 14 residues. The CDR3 reads CASRLTSAQETQYF. The CDR3 bases are TGTGCCAGCAGACTTACTAGCGCCCAAGAGACCCAGTACTTC.

There are many counts of this clonotype. V gene TRBV4-2 combines with J gene TRBJ2-4, with TRBD1 as a possible D gene (5 bases). Germline V gene lookup returns CDR1 LGHNA and CDR2 YNFKEQ. Trimming cost V 0 bases and J 3 bases, with 12 bases left between them. This CDR3 has 16 residues. The CDR3 region has the DNA TGTGCCAGCAGCCAAGATCCAGGGTATATCAAAAACATTCAGTACTTC. Its translation: CASSQDPGYIKNIQYF.

This chain connects TRBV19 to TRBJ2-2; no reliable D call. V was clipped by 0 bases and J by 5 bases, with 4 bases between them. The CDR3 totals 13 residues. Germline V CDR1 and CDR2: LNHDA, SQIVND (reference sequence). The CDR3 protein is CASSIDWTGELFF. In DNA form, the CDR3 reads TGTGCCAGTAGTATAGACTGGACCGGGGAGCTGTTTTTT.

This clonotype was seen a handful of times. V is TRBV5-4 and J is TRBJ2-5; no firm D call. Germline CDR1 reads SGHNT; CDR2 reads YYREEE (reference sequence). Trimming removed 2 bases from V and 5 bases from J, with 13 bases in between. The CDR3 runs 14 residues. The CDR3 spells CASSFDLLAETQYF. The CDR3 bases are TGTGCCAGCAGCTTCGACTTGCTCGCGGAGACCCAGTACTTC.

The rearrangement links TRBV5-6 to TRBJ1-3; D call uncertain. Per germline, CDR1 SGHDT and CDR2 YYEEEE. Deletions cut 7 bases from V and 2 bases from J, with 16 bases between. The CDR3 loop spans 15 amino acids. The CDR3 sequence: CASRKSPLAGNTIYF. CDR3 coding DNA: TGTGCCAGCCGCAAGTCCCCCTTGGCTGGAAACACCATATATTTT.

This clonotype was recorded at least ten times. The genes are TRBV3-1 and TRBJ1-5, with D perhaps TRBD1 (6 bases). CDR3 length: 13 amino acids. Germline loops: CDR1 LGHDT, CDR2 YNNKEL (reference sequence). The V end was cut by 6 bases, the J end by 7 bases, with 13 bases between. This chain's CDR3 is CASRQGFGQPQHF. As DNA, the CDR3 is TGTGCCAGCAGACAGGGATTTGGGCAGCCCCAGCATTTT.

This clonotype was counted at least ten times. CDR3 in amino acids: CASSLVPYMSSYNEQFF. The CDR3 coding sequence is TGTGCCAGCAGCTTAGTCCCTTATATGAGCTCCTACAATGAGCAGTTCTTC. The chain carries TRBV7-2 and TRBJ2-1, with no clear D. There are 17 residues in the CDR3. V lost 1 base and J 0 bases, leaving 13 bases between the germline ends. Germline loops: CDR1 SGHTA, CDR2 FQGNSA.

This chain joins TRBV5-1 and TRBJ1-5; TRBD1 matches 9 bases. V lost 4 bases to trimming and J lost 2 bases; unmatched junction nucleotides: 4. This CDR3 spans 15 amino acids. From germline, CDR1 is SGHRS and CDR2 YFSETQ. For the CDR3, the DNA is TGCGCCAGCAGCCGGACAGGGGCTGGCAATCAGCCCCAGCATTTT. It is translated as CASSRTGAGNQPQHF.

This clonotype has a count of ten or more. This chain links TRBV4-3 with TRBJ1-5; 7 bases map to TRBD1. Germline CDR1 LGHNA, CDR2 YSLEER. The CDR3 has 17 residues. V dropped 0 bases and J dropped 5; count of bases not matched to a gene: 10. The CDR3 is CASSQEGIDRDHQPQHF. DNA for the CDR3: TGCGCCAGCAGCCAAGAGGGGATAGACAGGGACCATCAGCCCCAGCATTTT.

This sequence joins TRBV7-9 and TRBJ1-2, with TRBD1 matching 8 bases. The V gene end was trimmed by 4 bases and the J gene end by 10 bases; junction bases not matched to a gene: 8. The CDR3 runs to 13 residues. Germline CDR1 SEHNR, CDR2 FQNEAQ (reference sequence). CDR3 protein: CASSSGQARSYTF. The CDR3 nucleotides read TGTGCCAGCAGCTCGGGACAGGCGAGATCCTACACCTTC.

This clonotype was counted at least ten times. The V and J genes are TRBV20-1 and TRBJ2-1; no reliable D call. The CDR3 length is 16 residues. Germline V gives CDR1 DFQATT, CDR2 SNEGSKA (reference sequence). V was pared by 6 bases and J by 0 bases, with 18 bases between. The CDR3 spells CSAPLRAPGSYNEQFF. CDR3 in DNA: TGCAGTGCACCCCTTAGGGCACCCGGCTCCTACAATGAGCAGTTCTTC.

This clonotype was detected ten times or more. This rearrangement joins TRBV20-1 to TRBJ2-4; D unresolved. V lost 0 bases and J 2 bases, leaving 5 bases between the germline ends. CDR1 and CDR2 from the germline V gene are DFQATT and SNEGSKA (reference sequence). CDR3 length: 13 residues. The CDR3 nucleotides are TGCAGTGCTAGAGAGATCACCAAAAACATTCAGTACTTC. Translation: CSAREITKNIQYF.

This clonotype was detected many times. The J gene is TRBJ2-1, the V gene TRBV7-2; the match to TRBD1 covers 9 bases. CDR1 is SGHTA and CDR2 is FQGNSA in the germline V gene. This CDR3 region has 14 residues. The trim removed 11 bases at V and 2 bases at J, leaving 7 bases unmatched. CDR3 loop: CASERQGAYNEQFF. The CDR3 coding sequence is TGTGCCTCGGAGAGACAGGGGGCCTACAATGAGCAGTTCTTC.

This clonotype was counted ten times or more. The CDR3 sequence: CASSVDSIWNTEAFF. In DNA form, the CDR3 reads TGTGCCAGCAGCGTTGATTCCATTTGGAACACTGAAGCTTTCTTT. The V gene is TRBV9, the J gene TRBJ1-1; D unresolved. The CDR3 runs 15 residues. Germline CDR1 reads SGDLS; CDR2 reads YYNGEE. V dropped 2 bases and J dropped 1 base, with 12 bases sitting between them.

Turning to this clonotype: This may stem from a read error, because a much larger clone lies one nucleotide away. The genes are TRBV5-5 and TRBJ2-1; the match to TRBD1 covers 7 bases. The V and J ends lost 2 bases and 6 bases, in that order; junction bases with no gene match: 11. The CDR3 covers 16 residues. Germline CDR1 reads SGHKS; CDR2 reads YYEKEE (reference sequence). The CDR3 DNA reads TGTGCCAGCAGCTTTGGGGTTCCACAGGGGCCCAATGAGCAGTTCTTC. Its protein product is CASSFGVPQGPNEQFF.

This clonotype was seen repeatedly, ten times or more. This sequence joins TRBV25-1 and TRBJ1-5, with 7 bases lining up with TRBD1. Trimming cost V 3 bases and J 3 bases; bases outside gene matches: 5. This CDR3 has 15 amino acids. The germline gives CDR1 MGHDK, CDR2 SYGVNS. CDR3 sequence reads: CASSEQQGNNQPQHF. The DNA for the CDR3 is TGTGCCAGCAGTGAGCAACAGGGGAACAATCAGCCCCAGCATTTT.

This clonotype was observed at least ten times. The chain uses TRBV19 and TRBJ1-4, with D maybe TRBD1 (6 bases). There are 15 residues in the CDR3. V was clipped by 7 bases and J by 8 bases, with 20 bases between them. CDR1 and CDR2 from the germline V gene are LNHDA and SQIVND (reference sequence). The CDR3 protein is CASTGDRGAREKLFF. The CDR3 DNA sequence: TGTGCCAGTACCGGTGATCGGGGGGCTAGGGAAAAACTGTTTTTT.

A few counts support this clonotype. The chain links TRBV7-3 to TRBJ2-1, with D tentatively TRBD2 (7 bases). This CDR3 spans 16 amino acids. Trimming removed 1 base at V and 6 bases at J, with 16 bases between. Looked up from germline, CDR1 is SGHTA and CDR2 is FQGTGA. The CDR3 DNA is TGTGCCAGCAGCTTAAGCGTGGGGGGGGCGAGCAATGAGCAGTTCTTC. This gives the protein CASSLSVGGASNEQFF.

This clonotype was recorded at least ten times. This chain connects TRBV30 to TRBJ1-1; TRBD1 might be the D (5 bases). V lost 3 bases, J lost 11 bases, and 25 bases lay in between. The CDR3 is made up of 15 amino acids. CDR1 and CDR2 (germline): GTSNPN, SVGIG (reference sequence). The CDR3 bases are TGTGCCTGGAGCCCAATGGGGGATCTAAGGCCCTCCGCTTTCTTT. As protein: CAWSPMGDLRPSAFF. The full variable domain, in which reference TRBV30 and TRBJ1-1 provide the parts outside the CDR3, is SQTIHQWPATLVQPVGSPLSLECTVEGTSNPNLYWYRQAAGRGLQLLFYSVGIGQISSEVPQNLSASRPQDRQFILSSKKLLLSDSGFYLCAWSPMGDLRPSAFFGQGTRLTVV.

J is TRBJ2-5 and V is TRBV5-4; 9 bases are a match to TRBD2. Germline CDR1 and CDR2: SGHNT and YYREEE (reference sequence). The CDR3 covers 16 residues. Trimming cost V 1 base and J 4 bases; bases outside gene matches: 8. CDR3 residues: CASSLKYGGGGETQYF. DNA for the CDR3: TGTGCCAGCAGCTTGAAATATGGCGGGGGGGGAGAGACCCAGTACTTC.